This T cell receptor beta chain stems from a study of Graves' ophthalmopathy and Graves' hyperthyroidism. Those donors who had ophthalmopathy presented with moderate-to-severe activity, a CAS of ≥3, a NOSPECS of ≥4 and a duration under 3 months. The authors diagnosed from clinical symptoms, serum thyroxine, TRAb, thyroid ultrasound and orbital computed tomography. CDR3 regions of TCR beta were amplified from RNA transcripts. In the first round, RT-PCR was carried out with HTBI primers, and a multiplex PCR formed the second round. One entry per CDR3 protein, called by TCRdb with MiXCR from the multiplex PCR reads. The sample shows 650,000 to 900,000 distinct CDR3 sequences, roughly 40% of them seen only once. With respect to this clonotype: Antigen unknown.

Whole-study findings and limits: Researchers report that a 13-signature model separated ophthalmopathy from stable hyperthyroidism, posting less than 90% sensitivity and roughly 81% specificity. Most clonotypes expanded in thyroid above 0.001 frequency were present in blood too.

Germline CDR1 is SGDLS and CDR2 is YYNGEE. Trimming cost V 0 bases and J 7 bases, with 16 bases left between them. The CDR3 is 15 amino acids. Sample: peripheral blood. The sequence was obtained from an adult man with Graves' ophthalmopathy. This chain uses TRBV9 with TRBJ1-1, with D perhaps TRBD1 (5 bases). The CDR3 sequence is CASSVEGDGYNEAFF. The CDR3 bases are TGTGCCAGCAGCGTAGAAGGGGATGGATACAATGAAGCTTTCTTT.